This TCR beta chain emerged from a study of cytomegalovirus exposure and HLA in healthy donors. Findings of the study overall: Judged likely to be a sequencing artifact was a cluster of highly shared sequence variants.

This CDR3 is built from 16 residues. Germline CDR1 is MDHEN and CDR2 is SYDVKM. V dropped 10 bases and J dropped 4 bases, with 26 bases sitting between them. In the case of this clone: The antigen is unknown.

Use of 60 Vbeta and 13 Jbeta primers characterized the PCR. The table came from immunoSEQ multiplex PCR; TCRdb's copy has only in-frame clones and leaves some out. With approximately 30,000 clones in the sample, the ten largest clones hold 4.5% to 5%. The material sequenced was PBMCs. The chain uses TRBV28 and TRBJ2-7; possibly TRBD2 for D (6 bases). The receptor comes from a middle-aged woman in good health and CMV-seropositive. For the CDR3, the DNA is TGTGCCACCCGAGATGGGTGGAGGGAGAGTGGATACGAGCAGTACTTC. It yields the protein CATRDGWRESGYEQYF.